This TCR beta chain came from a study of shared clonotypes between healthy human individuals. The junction had 7 bases not matched to a gene; V was cut back by 6 bases and J by 0 bases. The V gene's germline CDR1 is SNHLY and CDR2 FYNNEI. The length of the CDR3 is 15 residues. Measured with immunoSEQ multiplex PCR; TCRdb has only the in-frame clones, and not every one. This repertoire shows approximately 1.5 million clones, approximately 98% found once; its top ten account for around 0.47%. This sequence originates from a man aged 25 to 40 in good health. This chain uses TRBV2 with TRBJ1-2, with TRBD1 identical over 7 bases. Sequences were obtained from naive CD4+ T cells sorted from blood. Noted subset: CD45RA+ positively selected. CDR3 amino acids: CASRAYRGTNYGYTF. The CDR3 coding sequence is TGTGCCAGCAGAGCTTACAGGGGAACTAACTATGGCTACACCTTC.